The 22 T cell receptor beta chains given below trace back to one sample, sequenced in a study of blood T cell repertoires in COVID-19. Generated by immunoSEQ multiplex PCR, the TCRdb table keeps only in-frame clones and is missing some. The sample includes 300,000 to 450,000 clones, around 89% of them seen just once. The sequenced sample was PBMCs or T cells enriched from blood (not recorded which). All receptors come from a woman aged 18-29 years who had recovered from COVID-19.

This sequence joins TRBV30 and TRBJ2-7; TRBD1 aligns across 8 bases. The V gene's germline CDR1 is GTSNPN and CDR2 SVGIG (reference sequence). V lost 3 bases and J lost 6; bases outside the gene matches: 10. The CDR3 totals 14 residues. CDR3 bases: TGTGCCTGGAGCGGGACAGGACCCCCGGGCGAGCAGTACTTC. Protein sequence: CAWSGTGPPGEQYF.

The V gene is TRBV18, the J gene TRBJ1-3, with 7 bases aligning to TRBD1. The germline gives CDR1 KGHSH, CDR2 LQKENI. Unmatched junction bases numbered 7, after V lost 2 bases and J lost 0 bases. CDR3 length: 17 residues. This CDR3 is CASSPRQWDSSGNTIYF. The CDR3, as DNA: TGTGCCAGCTCACCAAGACAATGGGACAGCTCTGGAAACACCATATATTTT. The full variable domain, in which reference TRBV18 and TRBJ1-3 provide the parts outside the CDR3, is NAGVMQNPRHLVRRRGQEARLRCSPMKGHSHVYWYRQLPEEGLKFMVYLQKENIIDESGMPKERFSAEFPKEGPSILRIQQVVRGDSAAYFCASSPRQWDSSGNTIYFGEGSWLTVV.

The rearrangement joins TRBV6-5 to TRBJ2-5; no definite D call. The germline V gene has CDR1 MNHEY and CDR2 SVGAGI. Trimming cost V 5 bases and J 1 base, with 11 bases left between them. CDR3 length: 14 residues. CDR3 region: CASSRVVVQETQYF. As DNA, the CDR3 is TGTGCCAGCAGTAGAGTAGTAGTCCAAGAGACCCAGTACTTC.

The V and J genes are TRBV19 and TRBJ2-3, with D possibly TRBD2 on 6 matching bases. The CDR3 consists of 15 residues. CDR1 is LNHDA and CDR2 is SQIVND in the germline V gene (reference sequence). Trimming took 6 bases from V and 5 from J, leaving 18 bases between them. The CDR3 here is CASRRIGGYKDTQYF. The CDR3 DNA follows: TGTGCCAGTAGGAGAATTGGGGGGTATAAAGATACGCAGTATTTT. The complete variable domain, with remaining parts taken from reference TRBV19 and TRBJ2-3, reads DGGITQSPKYLFRKEGQNVTLSCEQNLNHDAMYWYRQDPGQGLRLIYYSQIVNDFQKGDIAEGYSVSREKKESFPLTVTSAQKNPTAFYLCASRRIGGYKDTQYFGPGTRLTVL.

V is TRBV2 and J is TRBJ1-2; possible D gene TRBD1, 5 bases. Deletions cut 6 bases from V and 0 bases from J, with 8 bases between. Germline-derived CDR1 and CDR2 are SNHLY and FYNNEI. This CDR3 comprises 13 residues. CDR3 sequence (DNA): TGTGCCAGCAGGACAGCACCTAACTATGGCTACACCTTC. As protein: CASRTAPNYGYTF.

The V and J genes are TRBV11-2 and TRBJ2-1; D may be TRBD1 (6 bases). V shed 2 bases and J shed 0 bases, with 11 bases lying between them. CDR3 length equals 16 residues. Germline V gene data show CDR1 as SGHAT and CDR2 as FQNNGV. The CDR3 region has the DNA TGTGCCAGCAGCTTACGACAGGACTTCTCCTACAATGAGCAGTTCTTC. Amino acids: CASSLRQDFSYNEQFF.

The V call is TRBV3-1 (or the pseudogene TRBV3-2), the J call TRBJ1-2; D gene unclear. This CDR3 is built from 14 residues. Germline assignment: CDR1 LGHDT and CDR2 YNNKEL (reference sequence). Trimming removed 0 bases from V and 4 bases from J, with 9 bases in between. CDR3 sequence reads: CASSQESLSYGYTF. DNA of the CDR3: TGTGCCAGCAGCCAAGAGTCCTTATCCTATGGCTACACCTTC.

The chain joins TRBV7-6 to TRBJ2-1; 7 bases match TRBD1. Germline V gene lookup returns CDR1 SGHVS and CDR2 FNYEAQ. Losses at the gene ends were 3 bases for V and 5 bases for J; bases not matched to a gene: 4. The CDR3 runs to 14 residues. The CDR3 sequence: CASSFLQGNNEQFF. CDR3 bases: TGTGCCAGCAGCTTCCTACAGGGGAACAATGAGCAGTTCTTC.

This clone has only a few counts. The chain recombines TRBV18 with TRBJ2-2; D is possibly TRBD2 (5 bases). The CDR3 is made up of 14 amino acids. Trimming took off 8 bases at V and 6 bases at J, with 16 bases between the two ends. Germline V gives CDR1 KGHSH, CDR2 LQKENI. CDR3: CASKDAGRAGELFF. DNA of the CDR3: TGTGCCAGCAAGGACGCCGGGCGGGCCGGGGAGCTGTTTTTT.

CDR3 loop: CASSEGEQGVREQFF. The CDR3, as DNA: TGTGCCAGCAGTGAAGGCGAACAGGGGGTTAGGGAGCAGTTCTTC. The chain joins TRBV2 to TRBJ2-1; 8 nucleotides agree with TRBD1. Germline V gene sequence: CDR1 SNHLY, CDR2 FYNNEI. V trimming: 1 base; J trimming: 10 bases; junction bases outside the gene matches: 9. The CDR3 contains 15 residues. Variable domain in full (rest from reference TRBV2 and TRBJ2-1): EPEVTQTPSHQVTQMGQEVILRCVPISNHLYFYWYRQILGQKVEFLVSFYNNEISEKSEIFDDQFSVERPDGSNFTLKIRSTKLEDSAMYFCASSEGEQGVREQFFGPGTRLTVL.

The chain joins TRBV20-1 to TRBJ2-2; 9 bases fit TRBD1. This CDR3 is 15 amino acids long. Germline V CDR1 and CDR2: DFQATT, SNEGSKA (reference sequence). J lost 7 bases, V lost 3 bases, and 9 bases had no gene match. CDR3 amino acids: CSASQGQGRGGELFF. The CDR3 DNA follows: TGCAGTGCTAGTCAAGGACAGGGGAGAGGCGGGGAGCTGTTTTTT.

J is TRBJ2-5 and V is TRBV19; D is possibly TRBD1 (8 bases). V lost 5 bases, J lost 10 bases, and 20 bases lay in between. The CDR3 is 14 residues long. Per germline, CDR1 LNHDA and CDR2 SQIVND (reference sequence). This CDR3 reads CASSPTGEGVGQYF. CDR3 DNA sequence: TGTGCCAGTAGTCCGACAGGGGAGGGTGTCGGCCAGTACTTC.

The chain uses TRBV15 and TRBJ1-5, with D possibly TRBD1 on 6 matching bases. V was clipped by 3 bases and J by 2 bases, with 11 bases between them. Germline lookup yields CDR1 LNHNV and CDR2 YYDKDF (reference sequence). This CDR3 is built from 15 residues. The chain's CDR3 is CATSSNRVRNQPQHF. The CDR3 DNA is TGTGCCACCAGCAGTAACAGGGTTCGCAATCAGCCCCAGCATTTT.

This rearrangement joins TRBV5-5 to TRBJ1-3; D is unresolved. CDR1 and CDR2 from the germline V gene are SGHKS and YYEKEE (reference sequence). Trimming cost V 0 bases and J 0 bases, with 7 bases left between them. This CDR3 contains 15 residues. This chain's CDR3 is CASSLDGGSGNTIYF. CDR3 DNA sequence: TGTGCCAGCAGCTTGGATGGAGGCTCTGGAAACACCATATATTTT.

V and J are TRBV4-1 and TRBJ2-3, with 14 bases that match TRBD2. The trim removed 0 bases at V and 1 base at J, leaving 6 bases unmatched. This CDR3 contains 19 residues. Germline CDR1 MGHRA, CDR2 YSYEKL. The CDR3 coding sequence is TGCGCCAGCAGCCAAGAACGCCCGGGACTAGCGGGGGGCACAGATACGCAGTATTTT. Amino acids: CASSQERPGLAGGTDTQYF.

The CDR3 here is CASSQDPGSNQPQHF. The CDR3 DNA sequence: TGTGCCAGCAGCCAAGATCCGGGTAGCAATCAGCCCCAGCATTTT. The V call is TRBV3-1 (or the pseudogene TRBV3-2), the J call TRBJ1-5; D unresolved. V lost 0 bases and J 0 bases, leaving 6 bases between the germline ends. Germline-derived CDR1 and CDR2 are LGHDT and YNNKEL (reference sequence). This CDR3 contains 15 residues.

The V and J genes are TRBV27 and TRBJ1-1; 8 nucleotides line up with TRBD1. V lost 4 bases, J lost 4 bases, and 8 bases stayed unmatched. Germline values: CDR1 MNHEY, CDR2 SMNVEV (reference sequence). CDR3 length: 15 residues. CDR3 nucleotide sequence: TGTGCCAGCAGTTGGGACAGGAAATTGGGCACTGAAGCTTTCTTT. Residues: CASSWDRKLGTEAFF.

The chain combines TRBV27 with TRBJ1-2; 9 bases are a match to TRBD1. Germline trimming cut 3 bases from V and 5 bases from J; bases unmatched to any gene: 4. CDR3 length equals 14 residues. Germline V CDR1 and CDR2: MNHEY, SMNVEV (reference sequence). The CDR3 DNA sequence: TGTGCCAGCAGTTTGGGACAGGGACGATATGGCTACACCTTC. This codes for CASSLGQGRYGYTF.

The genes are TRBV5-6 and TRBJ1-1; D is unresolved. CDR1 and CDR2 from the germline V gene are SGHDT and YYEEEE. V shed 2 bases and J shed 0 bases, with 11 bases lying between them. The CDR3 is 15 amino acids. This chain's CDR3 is CASSLIGVMNTEAFF. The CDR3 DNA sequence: TGTGCCAGCAGCTTAATCGGGGTGATGAACACTGAAGCTTTCTTT.

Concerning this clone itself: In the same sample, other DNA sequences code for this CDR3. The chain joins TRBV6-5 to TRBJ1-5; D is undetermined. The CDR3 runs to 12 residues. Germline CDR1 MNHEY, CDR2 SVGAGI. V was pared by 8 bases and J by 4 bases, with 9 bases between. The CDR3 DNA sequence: TGTGCCAGCCGGAGTGGGAATCAGCCCCAGCATTTT. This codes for CASRSGNQPQHF.

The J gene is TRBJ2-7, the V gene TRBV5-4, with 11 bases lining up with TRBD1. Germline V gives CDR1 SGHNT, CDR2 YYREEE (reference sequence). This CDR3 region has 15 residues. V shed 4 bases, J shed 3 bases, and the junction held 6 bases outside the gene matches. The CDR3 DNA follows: TGTGCCAGCAGCACTAGGACAGGGGGCCTCTACGAGCAGTACTTC. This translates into CASSTRTGGLYEQYF.

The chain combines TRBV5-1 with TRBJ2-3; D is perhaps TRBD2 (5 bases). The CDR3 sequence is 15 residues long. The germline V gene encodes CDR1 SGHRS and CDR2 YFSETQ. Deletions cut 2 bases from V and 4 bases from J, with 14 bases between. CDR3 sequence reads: CASSFGEGKADTQYF. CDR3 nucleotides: TGCGCCAGCAGCTTTGGTGAGGGAAAGGCAGATACGCAGTATTTT. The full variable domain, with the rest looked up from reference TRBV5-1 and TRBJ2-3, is KAGVTQTPRYLIKTRGQQVTLSCSPISGHRSVSWYQQTPGQGLQFLFEYFSETQRNKGNFPGRFSGRQFSNSRSEMNVSTLELGDSALYLCASSFGEGKADTQYFGPGTRLTVL.